The sequence of this TCR beta chain was determined in a study of blood T cells in healthy people across ages. Alongside a J-beta primer mix, a sample-barcoded 5' primer served in a second PCR lasting about 7 to 12 cycles. With 12 random nucleotides, a template-switch adaptor tagged each individual cDNA molecule. TCRdb reprocessed the 5' RACE reads via MiXCR and lists one record per CDR3 protein. Among 800,000 to 950,000 distinct CDR3 sequences listed, about 28% were seen once. The V gene's germline CDR1 is SGHTA and CDR2 FQGNSA. The junction had 2 bases not matched to a gene; V was cut back by 1 base and J by 3 bases. The CDR3 totals 15 residues. This clonotype came up many times. Its target is unknown. Study conclusions and caveats: The recorded TCR beta diversity per million T cells decreased in a roughly linear manner with age.

These data are also associated with another study on T cells of mothers and their children. That report adds: Biologically related mothers and children overlapped slightly more than unrelated pairs, a non-significant difference.

Sequences were obtained from blood. J is TRBJ2-3 and V is TRBV7-2, with TRBD2 matching over 9 bases. The receptor comes from a woman between 40 and 55 years old in good health. The CDR3 is CASSLVSGGTDTQYF. The CDR3, as DNA: TGTGCCAGCAGCTTAGTGAGCGGGGGGACAGATACGCAGTATTTT.